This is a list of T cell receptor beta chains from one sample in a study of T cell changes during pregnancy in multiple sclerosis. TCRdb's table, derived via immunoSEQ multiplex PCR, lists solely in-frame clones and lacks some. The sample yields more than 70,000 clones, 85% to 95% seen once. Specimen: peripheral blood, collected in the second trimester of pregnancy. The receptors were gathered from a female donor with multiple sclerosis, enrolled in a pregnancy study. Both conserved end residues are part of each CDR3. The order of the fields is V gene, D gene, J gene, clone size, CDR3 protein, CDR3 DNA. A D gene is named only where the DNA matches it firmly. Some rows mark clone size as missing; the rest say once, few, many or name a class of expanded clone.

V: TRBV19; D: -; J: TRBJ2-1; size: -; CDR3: CASSSLNNEQFF; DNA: TGTGCCAGTAGTTCACTAAACAATGAGCAGTTCTTC
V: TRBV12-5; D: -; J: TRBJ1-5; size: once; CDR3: CASGLGGQGNQPQHF; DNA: TGTGCTAGTGGTTTGGGGGGCCAGGGTAATCAGCCCCAGCATTTT
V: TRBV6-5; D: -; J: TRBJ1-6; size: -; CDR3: CASSSLESSYNSPLHF; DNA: TGTGCCAGCAGTTCCCTGGAGAGCTCCTATAATTCACCCCTCCACTTT
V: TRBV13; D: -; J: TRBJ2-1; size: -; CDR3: CASSSARAGHQSSYNEQFF; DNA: TGTGCCAGCAGCTCGGCACGAGCGGGACACCAAAGCTCCTACAATGAGCAGTTCTTC
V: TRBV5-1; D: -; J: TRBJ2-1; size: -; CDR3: CASSLGRSDEQFF; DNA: TGCGCCAGCAGCTTGGGGCGAAGCGATGAGCAGTTCTTC
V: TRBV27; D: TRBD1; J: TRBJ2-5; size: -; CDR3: CASSYTGDRIETQYF; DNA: TGTGCCAGCAGCTATACAGGGGACAGGATCGAGACCCAGTACTTC
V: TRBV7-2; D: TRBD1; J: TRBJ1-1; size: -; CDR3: CASSLDGQGGTEAFF; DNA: TGTGCCAGCAGCTTAGATGGACAGGGGGGCACTGAAGCTTTCTTT
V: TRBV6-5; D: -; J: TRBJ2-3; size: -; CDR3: CASSWGGRISDTQYF; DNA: TGTGCCAGCAGTTGGGGGGGGCGAATTTCAGATACGCAGTATTTT
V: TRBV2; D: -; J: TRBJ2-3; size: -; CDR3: CASSDTGHGPADTQYF; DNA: TGTGCCAGCAGTGATACGGGACATGGGCCCGCAGATACGCAGTATTTT
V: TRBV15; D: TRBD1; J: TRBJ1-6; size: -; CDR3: CATSRRQGGSSYNSPLHF; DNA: TGTGCCACCAGCAGGCGACAGGGGGGGAGCTCCTATAATTCACCCCTCCACTTT
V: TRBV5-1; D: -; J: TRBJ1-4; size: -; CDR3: CASSLAGVNEKLFF; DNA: TGCGCCAGCAGCTTGGCAGGGGTTAATGAAAAACTGTTTTTT
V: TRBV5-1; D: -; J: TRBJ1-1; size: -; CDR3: CASKRGGAGRRIGEASSTEAFF; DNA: TGCGCCAGCAAACGAGGGGGGGCGGGGAGGAGGATTGGGGAGGCGTCGAGCACTGAAGCTTTCTTT
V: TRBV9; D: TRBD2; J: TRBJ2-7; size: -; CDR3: CASSVAPSGSSYEQYF; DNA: TGTGCCAGCAGCGTAGCGCCCAGCGGGAGCTCCTACGAGCAGTACTTC
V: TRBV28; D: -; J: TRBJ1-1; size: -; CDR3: CASSLALLRDTEAFF; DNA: TGTGCCAGCAGTTTAGCCCTTCTCCGGGACACTGAAGCTTTCTTT
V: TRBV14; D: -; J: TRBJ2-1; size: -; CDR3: CASSRGGEQFF; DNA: TGTGCCAGCAGCCGTGGGGGGGAGCAGTTCTTC
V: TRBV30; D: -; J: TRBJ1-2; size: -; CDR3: CAWSTGSFNYGYTF; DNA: TGTGCCTGGAGTACCGGGAGCTTTAACTATGGCTACACCTTC
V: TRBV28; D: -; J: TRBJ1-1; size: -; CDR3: CASPKQGVNTEAFF; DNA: TGTGCCAGCCCTAAACAGGGAGTGAACACTGAAGCTTTCTTT
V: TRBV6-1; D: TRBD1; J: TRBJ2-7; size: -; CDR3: CASSEGTGATGLYEQYF; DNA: TGTGCCAGCAGTGAGGGGACAGGGGCGACCGGACTTTACGAGCAGTACTTC
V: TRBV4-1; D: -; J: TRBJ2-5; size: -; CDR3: CASSQDSRQLQETQYF; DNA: TGCGCCAGCAGCCAAGATAGTAGACAGCTCCAAGAGACCCAGTACTTC
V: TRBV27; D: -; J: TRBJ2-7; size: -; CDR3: CASGQLYEQYF; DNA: TGTGCCAGCGGACAGTTGTACGAGCAGTACTTC
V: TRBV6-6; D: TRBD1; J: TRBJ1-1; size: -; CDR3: CASRAGGTEAFF; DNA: TGTGCCAGCAGGGCAGGGGGCACTGAAGCTTTCTTT
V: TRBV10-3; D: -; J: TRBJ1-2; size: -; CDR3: CAIRGDTNRNYGYTF; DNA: TGTGCCATCAGGGGGGACACTAACCGTAACTATGGCTACACCTTC
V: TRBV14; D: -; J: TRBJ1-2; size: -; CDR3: CASSQYSPTGGYTF; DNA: TGTGCCAGCAGCCAGTATAGCCCAACAGGTGGCTACACCTTC
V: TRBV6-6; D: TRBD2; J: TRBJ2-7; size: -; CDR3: CASSPTSGGPYEQYF; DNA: TGTGCCAGCAGCCCAACTAGCGGGGGCCCCTACGAGCAGTACTTC
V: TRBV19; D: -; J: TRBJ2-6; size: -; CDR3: CASTGEPLSGANVLTF; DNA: TGTGCCAGTACGGGAGAGCCACTCTCTGGGGCCAACGTCCTGACTTTC
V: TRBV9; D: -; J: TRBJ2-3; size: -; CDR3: CASSAQGDTQYF; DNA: TGTGCCAGCAGCGCGCAGGGAGATACGCAGTATTTT
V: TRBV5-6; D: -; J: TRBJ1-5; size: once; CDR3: CASSFSGNQPQHF; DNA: TGTGCCAGCAGTTTTAGCGGGAATCAGCCCCAGCATTTT
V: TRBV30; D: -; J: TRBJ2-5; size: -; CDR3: CASLSVPWSGTGEQYF; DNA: TGTGCCTCCCTTTCAGTGCCGTGGTCGGGGACGGGGGAGCAGTACTTC
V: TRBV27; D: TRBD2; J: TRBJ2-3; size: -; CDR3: CASSRGADTQYF; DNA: TGTGCCAGCAGCCGGGGGGCAGATACGCAGTATTTT
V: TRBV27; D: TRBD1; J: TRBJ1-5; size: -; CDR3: CASRPGGSSNQPQHF; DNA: TGTGCCAGCAGGCCAGGGGGAAGTAGCAATCAGCCCCAGCATTTT
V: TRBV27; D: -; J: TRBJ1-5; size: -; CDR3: CASAYSKNQPQHF; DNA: TGTGCCAGCGCGTACTCAAAGAATCAGCCCCAGCATTTT
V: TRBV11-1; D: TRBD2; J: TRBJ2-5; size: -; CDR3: CASSPGPSGGETQYF; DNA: TGTGCCAGCAGCCCAGGGCCTAGCGGGGGAGAGACCCAGTACTTC
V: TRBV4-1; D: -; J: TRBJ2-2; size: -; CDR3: CASSQAAGGAHTGELFF; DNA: TGCGCCAGCAGCCAAGCAGCTGGGGGGGCGCATACCGGGGAGCTGTTTTTT
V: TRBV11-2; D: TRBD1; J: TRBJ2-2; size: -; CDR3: CASSLQGGGSGELFF; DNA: TGTGCCAGCAGCCTACAGGGGGGTGGGTCCGGGGAGCTGTTTTTT
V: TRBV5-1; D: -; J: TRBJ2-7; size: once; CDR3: CASSLRGGSYEQYF; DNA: TGCGCCAGCAGCTTGAGGGGGGGCTCCTACGAGCAGTACTTC
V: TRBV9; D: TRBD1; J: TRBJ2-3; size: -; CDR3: CASSVGDRGIPSTDTQYF; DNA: TGTGCCAGCAGTGTTGGGGACAGGGGGATTCCTAGCACAGATACGCAGTATTTT
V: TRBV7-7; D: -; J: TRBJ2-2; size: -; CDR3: CASSLGQAGELFF; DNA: TGTGCTAGCAGCTTAGGCCAGGCCGGGGAGCTGTTTTTT
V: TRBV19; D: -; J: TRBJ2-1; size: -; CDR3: CASSIDPSSYNEQFF; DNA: TGTGCCAGTAGTATAGATCCGAGCTCCTACAATGAGCAGTTCTTC
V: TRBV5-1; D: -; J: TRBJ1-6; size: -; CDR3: CASSGEPDSPLHF; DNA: TGCGCCAGCAGCGGAGAGCCAGATTCACCCCTCCACTTT
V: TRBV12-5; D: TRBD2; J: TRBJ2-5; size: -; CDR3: CASGLGAGTSGETQYF; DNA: TGTGCTAGTGGTTTGGGCGCCGGGACTAGCGGAGAGACCCAGTACTTC
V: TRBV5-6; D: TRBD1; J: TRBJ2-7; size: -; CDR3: CASSHPGQSYEQYF; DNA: TGTGCCAGCAGCCATCCGGGACAGAGCTACGAGCAGTACTTC